This TCR beta chain appears in the sequencing data of a study of CD8 T cells in ankylosing spondylitis (dated by TCRdb to the late 2010s). Regarding the study in general: The study profiled T cell receptor beta repertoires in healthy donors and ankylosing spondylitis patients to find disease-linked TCR variants. Peripheral blood samples were taken, and synovial fluid was additionally collected from ankylosing spondylitis patients. In total, the full study cohort was made up of 108 healthy donors and 25 or so ankylosing spondylitis patients.

TCRdb records Illumina HiSeq 2500 as the sequencer. Quantitative 5'-RACE with molecular barcodes was the method used to prepare the TCR beta libraries. In the original analysis: Disease-linked TCR variants were identified with a new computational method built on a probabilistic model of VDJ rearrangement. The public reads were reanalyzed by TCRdb: fastp trimming at Q25, MiXCR alignment, in-frame beta chains only. When rows share a CDR3 protein, they turn into one entry using the most common DNA and genes. What appears here as the V and J calls and clone size reflects TCRdb's work, not the paper's. This sample holds fewer than 550,000 distinct CDR3 sequences; roughly 5% were observed only once. Jointly, the top ten make up under 4.5% of the sample. Turning to this clonotype: The specificity of this receptor is unknown. No clone much larger than this one lies a single base away; base qualities are absent.

What the research found in general, with its limitations: The disease-linked clones showed a CD8+ phenotype and occurred at relatively low frequencies in peripheral blood. A TCR beta motif of several highly homologous amino acid variants appeared characteristic of blood from ankylosing spondylitis patients. Significant enrichment of the disease-linked clones was reported in matched synovial fluid samples from ankylosing spondylitis patients. Some motif variants had previously been reported in the synovial fluid and blood of reactive arthritis patients, which suggests shared mechanisms of disease initiation.

Measured from the cysteine to the phenylalanine, the CDR3 is 13 residues long. Just CDR3 DNA is preserved here, 39 bases in frame from base 1. From a lookup of the germline V gene (reference sequence), CDR1 and CDR2 are LGHDT and YNNKEL. The V end loses 3 bases and the J end loses 4 bases, and a stretch of 9 bases separates them. Recombination linked TRBV3-1 to TRBJ1-1, and the D gene may be TRBD1, 5 bases matching. Sequencing used blood, either unsorted or a sorted T cell fraction (not recorded which). This TCR was sampled from a male donor with ankylosing spondylitis. CDR3 sequence: CASSHSGGTEAFF. The nucleotides read TGTGCCAGCAGCCACTCGGGGGGCACTGAAGCTTTCTTT.